This T cell receptor (beta chain) emerged from a study of response to subunit inactivated influenza vaccine. The CDR3 spans 13 residues. V lost 5 bases to trimming and J lost 7 bases; unmatched junction nucleotides: 5. Germline V gene sequence: CDR1 SEHNR, CDR2 FQNEAQ (reference sequence). From the RT-PCR reads, TCRdb called clonotypes with MiXCR, one entry per CDR3 protein. The sample lists approximately 500,000 distinct CDR3 sequences, 20% to 25% occurring once. The sample was also reused in another study, on T cells expressing NK-cell markers. That work states: Production of TCR beta cDNA relied on 5'RACE template switching with UMIs. Source material for TCR beta repertoires consisted of sorted CD3+CD56+NKG2C+, CD3+CD56+NKG2C- and CD3+CD56-NKG2C+ T cells.

This clonotype originated in a man in his forties or fifties who received an inactivated influenza vaccine. V usage is TRBV7-9 and J usage is TRBJ2-1; 7 nucleotides align to TRBD2. Sequencing used CD4+ T cells sorted from PBMCs, obtained 11 to 12 days after vaccination. CDR3 bases: TGTGCCAGCAGCAGGGACTACTTGAATGAGCAGTTCTTC. Translating it yields CASSRDYLNEQFF.